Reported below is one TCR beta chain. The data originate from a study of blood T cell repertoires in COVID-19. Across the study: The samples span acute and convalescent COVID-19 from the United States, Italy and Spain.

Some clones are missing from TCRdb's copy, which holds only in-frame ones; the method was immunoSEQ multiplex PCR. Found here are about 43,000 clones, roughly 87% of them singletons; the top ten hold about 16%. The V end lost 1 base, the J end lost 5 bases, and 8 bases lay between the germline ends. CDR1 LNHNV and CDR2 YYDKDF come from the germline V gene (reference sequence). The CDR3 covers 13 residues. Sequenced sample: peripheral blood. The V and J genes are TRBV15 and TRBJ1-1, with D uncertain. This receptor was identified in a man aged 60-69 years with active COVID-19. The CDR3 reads CATSRVIRTEAFF. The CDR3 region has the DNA TGTGCCACCAGCAGAGTCATTCGGACTGAAGCTTTCTTT.